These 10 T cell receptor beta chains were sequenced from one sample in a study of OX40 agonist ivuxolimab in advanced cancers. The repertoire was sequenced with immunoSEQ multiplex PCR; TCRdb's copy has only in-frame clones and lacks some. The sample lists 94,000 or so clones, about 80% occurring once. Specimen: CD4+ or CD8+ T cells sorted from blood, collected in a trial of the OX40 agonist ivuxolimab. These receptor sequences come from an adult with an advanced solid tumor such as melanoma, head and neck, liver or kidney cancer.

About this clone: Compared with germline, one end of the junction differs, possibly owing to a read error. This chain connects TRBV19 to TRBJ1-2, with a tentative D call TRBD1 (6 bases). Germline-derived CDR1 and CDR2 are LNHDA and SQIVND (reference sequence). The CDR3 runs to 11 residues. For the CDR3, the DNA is TGTCCCAGGGGAACCGTTTATGGCTACACCTTC. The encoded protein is CPRGTVYGYTF.

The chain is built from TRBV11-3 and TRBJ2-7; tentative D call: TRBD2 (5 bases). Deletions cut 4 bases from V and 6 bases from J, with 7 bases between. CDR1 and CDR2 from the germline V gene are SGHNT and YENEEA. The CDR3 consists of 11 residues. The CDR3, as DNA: TGTGCCAGCAGCTCTGCGGGCGAGCAGTACTTC. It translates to CASSSAGEQYF. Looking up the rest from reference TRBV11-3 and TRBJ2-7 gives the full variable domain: EAGVVQSPRYKIIEKKQPVAFWCNPISGHNTLYWYLQNLGQGPELLIRYENEEAVDDSQLPKDRFSAERLKGVDSTLKIQPAELGDSAVYLCASSSAGEQYFGPGTRLTVT.

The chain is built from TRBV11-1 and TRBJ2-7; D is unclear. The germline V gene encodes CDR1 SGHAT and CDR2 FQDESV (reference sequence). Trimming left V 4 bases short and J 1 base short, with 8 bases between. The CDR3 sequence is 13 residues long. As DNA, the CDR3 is TGTGCCAGCAGCTATCTAGAATCCTACGAGCAGTACTTC. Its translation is CASSYLESYEQYF.

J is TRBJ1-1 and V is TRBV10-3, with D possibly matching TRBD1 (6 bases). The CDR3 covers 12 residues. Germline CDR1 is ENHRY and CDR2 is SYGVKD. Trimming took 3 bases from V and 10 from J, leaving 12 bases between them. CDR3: CAISDIEGGAFF. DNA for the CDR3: TGTGCCATCAGTGATATTGAAGGGGGAGCTTTCTTT.

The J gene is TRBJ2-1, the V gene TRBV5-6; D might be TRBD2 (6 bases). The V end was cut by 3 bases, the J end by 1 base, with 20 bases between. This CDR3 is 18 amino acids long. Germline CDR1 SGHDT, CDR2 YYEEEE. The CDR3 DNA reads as TGTGCCAGCAGCTGGGAGGAAGGGAGAATTGCATCCTACAATGAGCAGTTCTTC. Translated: CASSWEEGRIASYNEQFF.

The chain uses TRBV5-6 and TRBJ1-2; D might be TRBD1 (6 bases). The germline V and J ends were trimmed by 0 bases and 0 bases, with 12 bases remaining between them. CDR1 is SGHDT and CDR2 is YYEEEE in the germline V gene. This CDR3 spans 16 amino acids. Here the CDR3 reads CASSLGQVGSNYGYTF. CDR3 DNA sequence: TGTGCCAGCAGCTTGGGACAGGTGGGCTCTAACTATGGCTACACCTTC. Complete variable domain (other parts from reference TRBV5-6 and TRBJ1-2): DAGVTQSPTHLIKTRGQQVTLRCSPKSGHDTVSWYQQALGQGPQFIFQYYEEEERQRGNFPDRFSGHQFPNYSSELNVNALLLGDSALYLCASSLGQVGSNYGYTFGSGTRLTVV.

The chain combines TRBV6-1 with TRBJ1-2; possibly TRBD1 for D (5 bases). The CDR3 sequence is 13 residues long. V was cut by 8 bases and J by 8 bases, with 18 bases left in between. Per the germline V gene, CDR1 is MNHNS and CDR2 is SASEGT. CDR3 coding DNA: TGTGCCAGCGCCCGGGACGGAGTACTAGGCTACACCTTC. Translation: CASARDGVLGYTF.

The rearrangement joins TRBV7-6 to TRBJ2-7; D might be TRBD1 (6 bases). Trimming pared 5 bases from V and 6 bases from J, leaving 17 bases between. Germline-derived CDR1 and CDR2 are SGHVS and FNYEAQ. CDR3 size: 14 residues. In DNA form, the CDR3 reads TGTGCCAGCAGCCCCCAGGGGACGGTCCTCGAGCAGTACTTC. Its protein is CASSPQGTVLEQYF.

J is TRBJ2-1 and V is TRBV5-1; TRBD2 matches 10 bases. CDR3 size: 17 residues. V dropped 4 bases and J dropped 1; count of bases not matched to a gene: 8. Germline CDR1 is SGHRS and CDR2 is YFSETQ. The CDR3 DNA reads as TGCGCCAGCAGCCGGCTCCCACTAGCGGGGTCCTACAATGAGCAGTTCTTC. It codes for CASSRLPLAGSYNEQFF. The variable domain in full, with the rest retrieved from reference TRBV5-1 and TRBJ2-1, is KAGVTQTPRYLIKTRGQQVTLSCSPISGHRSVSWYQQTPGQGLQFLFEYFSETQRNKGNFPGRFSGRQFSNSRSEMNVSTLELGDSALYLCASSRLPLAGSYNEQFFGPGTRLTVL.

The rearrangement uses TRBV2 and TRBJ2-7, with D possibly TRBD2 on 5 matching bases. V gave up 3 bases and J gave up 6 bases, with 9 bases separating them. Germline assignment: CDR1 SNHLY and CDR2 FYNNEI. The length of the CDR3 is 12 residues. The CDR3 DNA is TGTGCCAGCAGTGACGGGATTACCGAGCAGTACTTC. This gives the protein CASSDGITEQYF.